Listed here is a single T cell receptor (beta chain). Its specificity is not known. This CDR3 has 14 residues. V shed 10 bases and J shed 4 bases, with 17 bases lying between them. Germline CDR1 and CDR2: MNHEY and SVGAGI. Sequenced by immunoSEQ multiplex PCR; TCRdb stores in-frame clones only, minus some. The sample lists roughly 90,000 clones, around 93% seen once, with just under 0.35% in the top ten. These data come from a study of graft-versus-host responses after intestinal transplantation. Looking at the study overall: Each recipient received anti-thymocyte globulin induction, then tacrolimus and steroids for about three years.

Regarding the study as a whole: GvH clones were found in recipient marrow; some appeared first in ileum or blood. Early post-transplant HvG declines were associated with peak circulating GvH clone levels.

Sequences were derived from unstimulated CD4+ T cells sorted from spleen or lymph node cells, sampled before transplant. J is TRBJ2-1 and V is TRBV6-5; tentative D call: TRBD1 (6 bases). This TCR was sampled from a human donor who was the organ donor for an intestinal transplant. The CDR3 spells CATQGGIEYNEQFF. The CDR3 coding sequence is TGTGCCACCCAAGGGGGAATAGAGTACAATGAGCAGTTCTTC.